The clone carrying this T cell receptor (beta chain) has a handful of counts. This entry belongs to a study of T-cell reconstitution after alpha-beta-depleted transplantation in children. The library targeted TCRbeta and was prepared with unique molecular identifiers. In TCRdb, the PCR reads were re-called with MiXCR into one record per CDR3 protein. This table has 350,000 to 400,000 distinct CDR3 sequences, about 14% appearing once. CDR1 is SEHNR and CDR2 is FQNEAQ in the germline V gene (reference sequence). Trimming stripped 6 bases from V and 8 bases from J, with 16 bases between. CDR3 size: 13 residues.

This TCR was sampled from a human donor who donated a stem cell graft to a child with Fanconi anemia. The J gene is TRBJ1-2, the V gene TRBV7-9, with no clear D. The sequencing used PBMCs, collected from the stem cell graft. The CDR3 spells CASSHVMGLGYTF. The CDR3 nucleotides read TGTGCCAGCAGTCACGTTATGGGTCTCGGCTACACCTTC.